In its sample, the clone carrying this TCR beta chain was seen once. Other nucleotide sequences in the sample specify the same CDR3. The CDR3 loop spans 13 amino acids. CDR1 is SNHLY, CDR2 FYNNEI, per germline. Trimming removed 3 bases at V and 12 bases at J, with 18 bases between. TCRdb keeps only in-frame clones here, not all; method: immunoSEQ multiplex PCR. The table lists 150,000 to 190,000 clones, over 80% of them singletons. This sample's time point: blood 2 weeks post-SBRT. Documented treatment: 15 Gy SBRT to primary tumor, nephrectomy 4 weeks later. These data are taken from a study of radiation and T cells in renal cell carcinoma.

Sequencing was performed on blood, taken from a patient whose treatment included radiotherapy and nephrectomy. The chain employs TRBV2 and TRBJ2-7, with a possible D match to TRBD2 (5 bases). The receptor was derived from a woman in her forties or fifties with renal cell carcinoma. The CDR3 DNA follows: TGTGCCAGCAGTGATTATAGGCCCGCCAGCGGGTACTTC. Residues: CASSDYRPASGYF.